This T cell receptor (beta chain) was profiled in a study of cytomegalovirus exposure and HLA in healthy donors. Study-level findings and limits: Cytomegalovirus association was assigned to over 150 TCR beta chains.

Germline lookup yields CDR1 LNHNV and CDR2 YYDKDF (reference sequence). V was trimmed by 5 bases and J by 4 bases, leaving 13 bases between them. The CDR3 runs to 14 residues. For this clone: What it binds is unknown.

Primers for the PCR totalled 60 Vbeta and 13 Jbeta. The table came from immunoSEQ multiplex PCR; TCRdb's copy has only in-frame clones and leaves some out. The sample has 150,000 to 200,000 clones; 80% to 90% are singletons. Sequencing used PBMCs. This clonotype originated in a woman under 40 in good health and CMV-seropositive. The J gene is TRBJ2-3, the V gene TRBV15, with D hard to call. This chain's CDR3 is CATSWLTAADTQYF. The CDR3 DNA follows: TGTGCCACCAGCTGGTTGACCGCGGCAGATACGCAGTATTTT.